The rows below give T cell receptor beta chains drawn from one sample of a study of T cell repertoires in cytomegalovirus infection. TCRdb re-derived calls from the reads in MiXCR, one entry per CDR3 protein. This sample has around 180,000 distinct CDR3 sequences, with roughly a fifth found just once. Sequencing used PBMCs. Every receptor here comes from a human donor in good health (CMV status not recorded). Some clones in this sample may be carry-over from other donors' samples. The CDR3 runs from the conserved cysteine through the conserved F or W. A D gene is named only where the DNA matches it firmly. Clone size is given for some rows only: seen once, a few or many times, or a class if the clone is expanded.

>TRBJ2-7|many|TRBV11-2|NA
CASSLHGREPYEQYF
TGTGCCAGCAGCCTCCACGGGCGGGAACCATACGAGCAGTACTTC
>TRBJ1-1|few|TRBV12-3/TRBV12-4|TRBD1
CASSSGQGFAEAFF
TGTGCCAGCAGTTCGGGACAGGGGTTCGCTGAAGCTTTCTTT
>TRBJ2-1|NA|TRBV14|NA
CASSPWRDEQFF
TGTGCCAGCAGCCCATGGAGGGATGAGCAGTTCTTC
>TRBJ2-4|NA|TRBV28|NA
CASSPWTRGVQYF
TGTGCCAGCAGTCCCTGGACCAGGGGGGTTCAGTACTTC
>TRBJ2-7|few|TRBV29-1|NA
CSVVDGPYEQYF
TGCAGCGTGGTGGACGGACCCTACGAGCAGTACTTC
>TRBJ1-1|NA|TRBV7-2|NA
CASSLESGALNTEAFF
TGTGCCAGCAGCTTAGAGTCAGGTGCCTTGAACACTGAAGCTTTCTTT
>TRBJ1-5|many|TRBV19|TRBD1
CASSRGESNQPQHF
TGTGCCAGTTCCAGGGGGGAAAGCAATCAGCCCCAGCATTTT
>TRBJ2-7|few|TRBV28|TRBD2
CASSNDISGRADEQYF
TGTGCCAGCAGTAACGATATTAGCGGGAGGGCGGACGAGCAGTACTTC
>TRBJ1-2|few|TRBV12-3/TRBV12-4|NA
CASRGRHSGYTF
TGTGCCAGCAGGGGACGGCACTCCGGCTACACCTTC
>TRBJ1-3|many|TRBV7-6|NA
CASSFGTDSSGNTIYF
TGTGCCAGCAGCTTTGGTACGGACAGCTCTGGAAACACCATATATTTT
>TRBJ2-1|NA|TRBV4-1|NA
CASRSQAGNNEQFF
TGCGCCAGCAGAAGCCAGGCGGGGAACAATGAGCAGTTCTTC
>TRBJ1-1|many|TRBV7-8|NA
CASSLDPRGTEAFF
TGTGCCAGCAGCTTAGATCCCAGGGGCACTGAAGCTTTCTTT
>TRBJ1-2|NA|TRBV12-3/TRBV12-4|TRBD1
CASSFNRGLYGYTF
TGTGCCAGCAGCTTTAACAGGGGGCTTTATGGCTACACCTTC
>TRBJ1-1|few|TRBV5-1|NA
CASSLLGRGSQGTEAFF
TGCGCCAGCAGTCTCCTCGGCCGGGGATCTCAGGGCACTGAAGCTTTCTTT
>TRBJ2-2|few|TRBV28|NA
CASSLGSFYELNTGELFF
TGTGCCAGCAGCCTTGGGTCATTTTACGAACTGAACACCGGGGAGCTGTTTTTT
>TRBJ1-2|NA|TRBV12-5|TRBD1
CASGLDRGRHGYTF
TGTGCTAGTGGTTTGGACAGGGGCAGGCATGGCTACACCTTC
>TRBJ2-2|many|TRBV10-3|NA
CAIDGGTGELFF
TGTGCCATAGACGGCGGGACCGGGGAGCTGTTTTTT
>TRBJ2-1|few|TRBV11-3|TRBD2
CASSGLAGRSYNEQFF
TGTGCCAGCAGCGGACTAGCGGGGCGCTCCTACAATGAGCAGTTCTTC
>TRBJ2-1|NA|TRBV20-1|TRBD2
CSAQGLARAGRDNEQFF
TGCAGTGCTCAGGGACTAGCGAGAGCGGGTCGCGACAATGAGCAGTTCTTC
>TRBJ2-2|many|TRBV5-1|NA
CASSLGQNTGELFF
TGCGCCAGCAGCTTGGGACAGAACACCGGGGAGCTGTTTTTT
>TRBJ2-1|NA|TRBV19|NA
CASSPGHSKYNEQFF
TGTGCCAGTAGTCCCGGACACTCCAAATACAATGAGCAGTTCTTC
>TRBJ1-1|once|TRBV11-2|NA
CASSFGMANTEAFF
TGTGCCAGCAGCTTTGGGATGGCGAACACTGAAGCTTTCTTT
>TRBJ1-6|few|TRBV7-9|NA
CASSPAAVNSPLHF
TGTGCCAGCAGCCCGGCAGCGGTGAATTCACCCCTCCACTTT
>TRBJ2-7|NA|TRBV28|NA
CASSADLKRDF
TGTGCCAGCAGTGCCGACCTTAAACGGGACTTC
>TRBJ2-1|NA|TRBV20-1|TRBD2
CSARDGGEYNEQFF
TGCAGTGCTAGAGATGGGGGGGAATACAATGAGCAGTTCTTC
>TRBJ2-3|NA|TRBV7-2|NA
CASSLGPLTDTQYF
TGTGCCAGCAGCTTAGGGCCGCTCACAGATACGCAGTATTTT
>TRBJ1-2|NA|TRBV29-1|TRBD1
CSVRDRQGNGYTF
TGCAGCGTTAGGGATCGACAGGGGAATGGCTACACCTTC
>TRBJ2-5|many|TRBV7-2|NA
CASSLSLGTRETQYF
TGTGCCAGCAGCTTAAGCCTCGGGACCAGAGAGACCCAGTACTTC
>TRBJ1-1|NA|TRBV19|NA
CASRTAPALEAFF
TGTGCCAGTAGGACCGCCCCGGCCCTGGAAGCTTTCTTT
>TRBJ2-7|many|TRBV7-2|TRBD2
CASSSGLAVAYEQYF
TGTGCCAGCAGCTCTGGACTAGCGGTGGCCTACGAGCAGTACTTC
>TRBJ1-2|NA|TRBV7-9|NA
CASSLIQGPNYGYTF
TGTGCCAGCAGCTTAATACAGGGACCCAACTATGGCTACACCTTC
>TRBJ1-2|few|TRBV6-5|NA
CASSPTDNYGYTF
TGTGCCAGCAGCCCGACAGATAACTATGGCTACACCTTC
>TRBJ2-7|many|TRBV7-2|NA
CASSSLGGTVLYEQYF
TGTGCCAGCAGCTCCTTGGGGGGCACCGTCCTCTACGAGCAGTACTTC
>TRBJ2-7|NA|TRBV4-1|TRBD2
CASRRLAGVTAYEQYF
TGCGCCAGCAGGCGACTAGCGGGGGTAACAGCCTACGAGCAGTACTTC
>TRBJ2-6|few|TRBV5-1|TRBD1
CASSHRGGTEKSGANVLTF
TGCGCCAGCAGCCACAGGGGTGGGACAGAGAAATCTGGGGCCAACGTCCTGACTTTC
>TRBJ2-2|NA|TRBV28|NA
CASSLPVTGELFF
TGTGCCAGCAGTTTACCCGTCACCGGGGAGCTGTTTTTT
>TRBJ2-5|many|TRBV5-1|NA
CASSREETQYF
TGTGCCAGCAGCCGCGAAGAGACCCAGTACTTC
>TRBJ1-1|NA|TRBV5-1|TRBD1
CASSTGPGGAGTEAFF
TGCGCCAGCAGCACCGGCCCAGGGGGCGCAGGCACTGAAGCTTTCTTT
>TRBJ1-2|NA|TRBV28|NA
CASSSGRLYGYTF
TGTGCCAGCAGTTCGGGTCGGCTATATGGCTACACCTTC